Listed below are T cell receptor beta chains from one sample, sequenced in a study of T-cell memory formation after mild COVID-19. TCRdb re-derived calls from the 5' RACE reads in MiXCR, one entry per CDR3 protein. The sample consists of around 440,000 distinct CDR3 sequences, 18% of them appearing once. What was sequenced was PBMCs or a T cell subset sorted from them (not recorded which). These receptors all stem from an adult woman who had mild COVID-19 (a few samples of this study predate the infection). Cell type and time point are not known. The CDR3 runs from the conserved cysteine through the conserved F or W. A D gene is named only where the DNA matches it firmly. Clone size is shown for a subset of rows, as once, few, many or a class of expanded clone.

D: -
V: TRBV12-3/TRBV12-4
size: many
J: TRBJ2-3
CDR3: CASSPDSSPADTQYF
DNA: TGTGCCAGCAGTCCTGATAGTTCCCCCGCCGATACGCAGTATTTT

D: -
V: TRBV4-3
size: -
J: TRBJ2-7
CDR3: CASSQAQGPGLSYEQYF
DNA: TGCGCCAGCAGCCAAGCTCAGGGGCCTGGGCTATCCTACGAGCAGTACTTC

D: TRBD2
V: TRBV7-2
size: few
J: TRBJ2-2
CDR3: CASSLELARTGELFF
DNA: TGTGCCAGCAGCTTAGAACTAGCGAGGACCGGGGAGCTGTTTTTT

D: -
V: TRBV20-1
size: -
J: TRBJ2-2
CDR3: CSASETVVGRELFF
DNA: TGCAGTGCTAGTGAGACGGTTGTTGGGCGGGAGCTGTTTTTT

D: TRBD1
V: TRBV4-1
size: -
J: TRBJ2-7
CDR3: CASSHPPGQGSYEQYF
DNA: TGCGCCAGCAGCCATCCCCCGGGACAGGGCTCCTACGAGCAGTACTTC

D: -
V: TRBV2
size: -
J: TRBJ2-3
CDR3: CACPQDTITFSTDTQYF
DNA: TGTGCCTGCCCCCAAGACACAATAACCTTTAGCACAGATACGCAGTATTTT

D: -
V: TRBV24-1
size: -
J: TRBJ2-7
CDR3: CATSEAGYEQYF
DNA: TGTGCCACCAGTGAGGCGGGATACGAGCAGTACTTC

D: -
V: TRBV19
size: few
J: TRBJ1-2
CDR3: CASSPAAGVHGYTF
DNA: TGTGCCAGTAGCCCCGCCGCGGGGGTCCATGGCTACACCTTC

D: TRBD2
V: TRBV7-9
size: few
J: TRBJ2-5
CDR3: CASSLGVGGRQETQYF
DNA: TGTGCCAGCAGCTTAGGCGTCGGGGGGAGACAAGAGACCCAGTACTTC

D: TRBD2
V: TRBV20-1
size: -
J: TRBJ2-1
CDR3: CSASELAAFNEQFF
DNA: TGCAGTGCTAGCGAGCTAGCGGCTTTTAATGAGCAGTTCTTC

D: TRBD1
V: TRBV7-6
size: few
J: TRBJ2-3
CDR3: CASGRTGEGDTQYF
DNA: TGTGCCAGCGGACGGACAGGGGAGGGAGATACGCAGTATTTT

D: TRBD2
V: TRBV12-5
size: few
J: TRBJ2-5
CDR3: CASGHGLAQYF
DNA: TGTGCTAGTGGTCACGGACTAGCACAGTACTTC

D: -
V: TRBV7-8
size: few
J: TRBJ2-7
CDR3: CASSSRRAESYEQYF
DNA: TGTGCCAGCAGCTCGAGGAGGGCAGAAAGCTACGAGCAGTACTTC

D: -
V: TRBV3-1
size: -
J: TRBJ2-1
CDR3: CASSLGAPRDLFF
DNA: TGTGCCAGCAGCCTGGGGGCCCCCAGGGATCTGTTCTTC

D: TRBD2
V: TRBV4-1
size: -
J: TRBJ2-2
CDR3: CASSQDPSGGPGGELFF
DNA: TGCGCCAGCAGCCAAGACCCTAGCGGGGGGCCTGGCGGGGAGCTGTTTTTT

D: TRBD1
V: TRBV9
size: -
J: TRBJ2-7
CDR3: CASSPPGQGAWEQYF
DNA: TGTGCCAGCAGCCCGCCAGGACAGGGGGCCTGGGAGCAGTACTTC

D: -
V: TRBV6-4
size: few
J: TRBJ2-6
CDR3: CASSENPSSGANVLTF
DNA: TGTGCCAGCAGTGAAAATCCTAGCTCTGGGGCCAACGTCCTGACTTTC

D: -
V: TRBV20-1
size: -
J: TRBJ1-1
CDR3: CSARVESLFWAFF
DNA: TGCAGTGCCAGGGTTGAGAGTCTATTTTGGGCTTTCTTT

D: TRBD1
V: TRBV7-2
size: -
J: TRBJ2-1
CDR3: CASSLDRAPVNEQFF
DNA: TGTGCCAGCAGCTTGGACAGGGCCCCCGTCAATGAGCAGTTCTTC

D: -
V: TRBV29-1
size: few
J: TRBJ2-2
CDR3: CSVPLGDTGELFF
DNA: TGCAGCGTTCCCCTGGGGGACACCGGGGAGCTGTTTTTT

D: TRBD1
V: TRBV20-1
size: -
J: TRBJ2-5
CDR3: CSAPTGLTKTQYF
DNA: TGCAGTGCCCCGACAGGGCTAACCAAGACCCAGTACTTC

D: TRBD2
V: TRBV6-2/TRBV6-3
size: many
J: TRBJ2-1
CDR3: CASSYPREGFEQFF
DNA: TGTGCCAGCAGTTATCCGCGGGAGGGGTTTGAGCAGTTCTTC

D: -
V: TRBV6-5
size: -
J: TRBJ2-1
CDR3: CASSYSSGGVGAANEQFF
DNA: TGTGCCAGCAGTTACTCTTCCGGGGGTGTCGGGGCTGCGAATGAGCAGTTCTTC

D: TRBD1
V: TRBV24-1
size: -
J: TRBJ2-7
CDR3: CATSDPQGARDEQYF
DNA: TGTGCCACCAGTGATCCACAGGGGGCGAGGGACGAGCAGTACTTC

D: -
V: TRBV11-2
size: few
J: TRBJ2-7
CDR3: CASSSRPNYEQYF
DNA: TGTGCCAGCAGCTCCCGACCGAACTACGAGCAGTACTTC

D: -
V: TRBV5-1
size: many
J: TRBJ1-3
CDR3: CASSLGQRTGNTIYF
DNA: TGCGCCAGCAGCTTGGGCCAACGGACAGGAAACACCATATATTTT

D: -
V: TRBV5-1
size: -
J: TRBJ1-4
CDR3: CASSRWVGDEKLFF
DNA: TGCGCCAGCAGCAGATGGGTTGGCGATGAAAAACTGTTTTTT

D: -
V: TRBV7-3
size: few
J: TRBJ2-1
CDR3: CASSKRHEYNEQFF
DNA: TGTGCCAGCAGCAAAAGACACGAGTACAATGAGCAGTTCTTC

D: -
V: TRBV7-9
size: few
J: TRBJ2-3
CDR3: CASSLGWNTDTQYF
DNA: TGTGCCAGCAGCTTAGGCTGGAACACAGATACGCAGTATTTT

D: TRBD2
V: TRBV7-9
size: many
J: TRBJ2-1
CDR3: CASSLGGLTYNEQFF
DNA: TGTGCCAGCAGCTTAGGGGGACTAACCTACAATGAGCAGTTCTTC

D: -
V: TRBV24-1
size: few
J: TRBJ2-2
CDR3: CATSEQNTGELFF
DNA: TGTGCCACCAGTGAACAGAACACCGGGGAGCTGTTTTTT

D: TRBD1
V: TRBV6-5
size: -
J: TRBJ1-6
CDR3: CASSYSEYRTGHSPLHF
DNA: TGTGCCAGCAGTTACTCGGAATACCGGACAGGGCACTCACCCCTCCACTTT

D: TRBD1
V: TRBV6-1
size: -
J: TRBJ2-1
CDR3: CASSEGDRAYNEQFF
DNA: TGTGCCAGCAGTGAAGGGGACAGAGCCTACAATGAGCAGTTCTTC

D: -
V: TRBV19
size: few
J: TRBJ1-3
CDR3: CASSIQSSGNTIYF
DNA: TGTGCCAGTAGTATTCAGTCATCTGGAAACACCATATATTTT

D: -
V: TRBV4-2
size: -
J: TRBJ1-1
CDR3: CASSQATEVRETEAFF
DNA: TGTGCCAGCAGCCAAGCGACTGAGGTCCGGGAGACTGAAGCTTTCTTT

D: TRBD1
V: TRBV7-2
size: many
J: TRBJ1-1
CDR3: CASSLGTGVGAFF
DNA: TGTGCCAGCAGCTTAGGGACAGGGGTTGGCGCTTTCTTT

D: TRBD2
V: TRBV7-9
size: -
J: TRBJ2-1
CDR3: CASSLSLAGNEQFF
DNA: TGTGCCAGCAGCTTAAGTCTAGCGGGCAATGAGCAGTTCTTC

D: -
V: TRBV5-1
size: many
J: TRBJ2-1
CDR3: CASSLGGAYNEQFF
DNA: TGCGCCAGCAGCTTGGGCGGGGCCTACAATGAGCAGTTCTTC

D: -
V: TRBV24-1
size: many
J: TRBJ2-3
CDR3: CATSDQESTDTQYF
DNA: TGTGCCACCAGTGACCAGGAAAGCACAGATACGCAGTATTTT

D: TRBD2
V: TRBV20-1
size: few
J: TRBJ2-1
CDR3: CSAREAGGGFF
DNA: TGCAGTGCTAGAGAGGCGGGAGGGGGGTTCTTC

D: -
V: TRBV14
size: few
J: TRBJ2-5
CDR3: CASSQALRGKTQYF
DNA: TGTGCCAGCAGCCAAGCTTTACGGGGAAAGACCCAGTACTTC

D: -
V: TRBV3-1
size: -
J: TRBJ2-5
CDR3: CASSLGAAQGRTQYF
DNA: TGTGCCAGCAGCCTCGGAGCGGCGCAGGGACGGACCCAGTACTTC

D: -
V: TRBV15
size: many
J: TRBJ1-1
CDR3: CATSFGSPTDTEAFF
DNA: TGTGCCACCAGCTTCGGGTCCCCGACCGACACTGAAGCTTTCTTT

D: -
V: TRBV7-2
size: -
J: TRBJ2-1
CDR3: CASSRAGEQFF
DNA: TGTGCCAGCAGCCGCGCCGGGGAGCAGTTCTTC

D: -
V: TRBV20-1
size: few
J: TRBJ1-4
CDR3: CSARDPAPSEKLFF
DNA: TGCAGTGCTAGAGATCCGGCCCCATCGGAAAAACTGTTTTTT

D: TRBD1
V: TRBV2
size: -
J: TRBJ1-5
CDR3: CASRDRGGRNQPQHF
DNA: TGTGCCAGCAGGGACAGGGGAGGACGCAATCAGCCCCAGCATTTT

D: TRBD2
V: TRBV11-3
size: -
J: TRBJ2-7
CDR3: CASSPSRGLAGVYEQYF
DNA: TGTGCCAGCAGTCCCTCTAGGGGGCTAGCGGGAGTGTACGAGCAGTACTTC

D: -
V: TRBV24-1
size: -
J: TRBJ2-5
CDR3: CATSDLGQQETQYF
DNA: TGTGCCACCAGTGATTTGGGGCAGCAAGAGACCCAGTACTTC

D: -
V: TRBV11-2
size: -
J: TRBJ2-7
CDR3: CASSLLLGGEQYF
DNA: TGTGCCAGCAGCTTATTGCTGGGGGGCGAGCAGTACTTC

D: TRBD2
V: TRBV4-2
size: -
J: TRBJ2-5
CDR3: CASSQGAGGKETQYF
DNA: TGTGCCAGCAGCCAAGGAGCGGGGGGGAAAGAGACCCAGTACTTC

D: -
V: TRBV10-3
size: -
J: TRBJ1-2
CDR3: CAISDSGLKTDGYTF
DNA: TGTGCCATCAGTGACTCGGGACTCAAGACAGATGGCTACACCTTC

D: -
V: TRBV6-1
size: -
J: TRBJ1-1
CDR3: CASSEIGVTEAFF
DNA: TGTGCCAGCAGTGAAATAGGAGTGACTGAAGCTTTCTTT

D: TRBD1
V: TRBV5-1
size: few
J: TRBJ2-5
CDR3: CASSGLLQGAGETQYF
DNA: TGCGCCAGCAGCGGACTACTACAGGGGGCAGGAGAGACCCAGTACTTC

D: TRBD2
V: TRBV19
size: once
J: TRBJ2-3
CDR3: CASSIFGTSGTTDTQYF
DNA: TGTGCCAGTAGTATTTTTGGGACTAGCGGAACCACAGATACGCAGTATTTT

D: -
V: TRBV6-5
size: -
J: TRBJ2-4
CDR3: CASSYSTQAQNIQYF
DNA: TGTGCCAGCAGTTACTCGACACAGGCCCAAAACATTCAGTACTTC

D: -
V: TRBV15
size: -
J: TRBJ1-2
CDR3: CATSRDFGGYTF
DNA: TGTGCCACCAGCAGAGATTTCGGTGGCTACACCTTC

D: TRBD2
V: TRBV24-1
size: many
J: TRBJ2-3
CDR3: CATSDFPESGGLQYF
DNA: TGTGCCACCAGTGATTTCCCCGAAAGCGGGGGTCTCCAGTATTTT

D: -
V: TRBV24-1
size: few
J: TRBJ1-1
CDR3: CATSDKGTENTEAFF
DNA: TGTGCCACCAGTGATAAGGGAACAGAGAACACTGAAGCTTTCTTT